This is a list of T cell receptor beta chains from one sample in a study of CD8 T cells in ankylosing spondylitis. TCRdb re-called the 5' RACE reads through MiXCR, storing one row per CDR3 protein. The sample lists a few hundred thousand distinct CDR3 sequences; around 16% were seen once. What was sequenced was blood, either unsorted or a sorted T cell fraction (not recorded which). The origin of the receptors is a male donor with ankylosing spondylitis. Both conserved end residues are part of each CDR3. Each record gives: J gene, V gene, D gene, clone size, CDR3 DNA, CDR3 protein. A D gene is named only where the DNA matches it firmly. Size tells how often a clone was seen (once, few, many) or the class of an expanded clone, and some rows leave it out.

TRBJ1-1 | TRBV27 | NA | few | TGTGCCAGCAGTTTGGGACTGGGTGTAGGCGTTGAAGCTTTCTTT | CASSLGLGVGVEAFF
TRBJ2-1 | TRBV15 | NA | few | TGTGCCACCAGCAGAGATGCCTCAGACTGGAATGAGCAGTTCTTC | CATSRDASDWNEQFF
TRBJ2-7 | TRBV29-1 | TRBD1 | NA | TGCAGCGCAGCTACAGGGGGCTCCTACGAGCAGTACTTC | CSAATGGSYEQYF
TRBJ2-3 | TRBV5-5 | NA | NA | TGTGCCAGCAGCTTGTGGGTCCCAGATACGCAGTATTTT | CASSLWVPDTQYF
TRBJ2-7 | TRBV4-1 | TRBD2 | few | TGCGCCAGCAGCCAAAAATCGGGGGGATCCTACGAGCAGTACTTC | CASSQKSGGSYEQYF
TRBJ2-1 | TRBV19 | TRBD2 | few | TGTGCCAGTAGTATCGGGCTAGCGGGGTCGGATGAGCAGTTCTTC | CASSIGLAGSDEQFF
TRBJ2-7 | TRBV5-4 | TRBD2 | few | TGTGCCACCGGGCACGGGGGGAGCTCCTACGAGCAGTACTTC | CATGHGGSSYEQYF
TRBJ2-3 | TRBV27 | NA | few | TGTGCCAGCAGTTTAAGTGTCTACACAGATACGCAGTATTTT | CASSLSVYTDTQYF
TRBJ2-5 | TRBV2 | NA | NA | TGTGCCAGCAGAGGAGGGGGGGTAGAGACCCAGTACTTC | CASRGGGVETQYF
TRBJ1-2 | TRBV6-5 | NA | few | TGTGCCAGCAGTTACACCCCTGAGGGGGTTGGCTATGGCTACACCTTC | CASSYTPEGVGYGYTF
TRBJ2-1 | TRBV20-1 | NA | NA | TGCAGTGCTAGAGGGGGCTCCTACAATGAGCAGTTCTTC | CSARGGSYNEQFF
TRBJ2-7 | TRBV3-1 | TRBD2 | few | TGTGCCAGCAGCCAAGGCCTAGCGGGGGTGAGCTCCTACGAGCAGTACTTC | CASSQGLAGVSSYEQYF
TRBJ2-1 | TRBV4-1 | TRBD2 | NA | TGCGCCAGCAGCCAAGAGAGGACTAGCGGTTTTAATGAGCAGTTCTTC | CASSQERTSGFNEQFF
TRBJ1-2 | TRBV27 | NA | few | TGTGCCAGCAGTTTATCCTTTGTTGGGGCAGGAGGATATGGCTACACCTTC | CASSLSFVGAGGYGYTF
TRBJ1-2 | TRBV27 | NA | few | TGTGCCAGCAGTTTATCAGCGGCAGTGGTTAACTATGGCTACACCTTC | CASSLSAAVVNYGYTF
TRBJ2-5 | TRBV5-1 | NA | many | TGCGCCAGCAGCTTGGAACGACGGGGGACCCAAGAGACCCAGTACTTC | CASSLERRGTQETQYF
TRBJ2-1 | TRBV20-1 | NA | NA | TGCAGTGCTAGTCCAAGGAGGGGGGTCAATGAGCAGTTCTTC | CSASPRRGVNEQFF
TRBJ2-3 | TRBV20-1 | NA | NA | TGCAGTGCTAGGGACAGTAGCACAGATACGCAGTATTTT | CSARDSSTDTQYF
TRBJ2-3 | TRBV27 | NA | NA | TGTGCCAGCAGTCACAGGGAAGGCACAGATACGCAGTATTTT | CASSHREGTDTQYF
TRBJ1-5 | TRBV4-2 | NA | NA | TGTGCCAGCAGCCAACAACAGGGCTCTAGTCAGCCCCAGCATTTT | CASSQQQGSSQPQHF
TRBJ1-5 | TRBV19 | NA | NA | TGTGCCAGTACCCCCGGGGACGACAATCAGCCCCAGCATTTT | CASTPGDDNQPQHF
TRBJ2-2 | TRBV20-1 | TRBD2 | few | TGCAGTGCCCCCGGGAGCGGGAGAGGCACCGGGGAGCTGTTTTTT | CSAPGSGRGTGELFF
TRBJ2-7 | TRBV19 | NA | NA | TGTGCCAGTAGTATAGGCGGGCCTGCCTACGAGCAGTACTTC | CASSIGGPAYEQYF
TRBJ2-1 | TRBV4-2 | TRBD2 | many | TGTGCCAGCAGCCAAGATGGGGCTAGCGGCTCCTACAATGAGCAGTTCTTC | CASSQDGASGSYNEQFF
TRBJ1-3 | TRBV15 | TRBD1 | NA | TGTGCCACCAGCAGAGAAGGGACAGGGAGTAGAAACACCATATATTTT | CATSREGTGSRNTIYF
TRBJ1-2 | TRBV5-1 | NA | many | TGCGCCAGCAGCTTGGGCCCCCGAGTCTATGGCTACACCTTC | CASSLGPRVYGYTF
TRBJ1-1 | TRBV5-1 | TRBD1 | NA | TGCGCCAGCAGCTTGGGGGACAGGGAGTATACTGAAGCTTTCTTT | CASSLGDREYTEAFF
TRBJ2-1 | TRBV27 | NA | NA | TGTGCCAGCAGTTTGCCGGGCCAAGATCCCTCCGATGAGCAGTTCTTC | CASSLPGQDPSDEQFF
TRBJ2-7 | TRBV4-1 | NA | few | TGCGCCAGCAGCCTGGGCCCCGGGGGACAGTTCTCCTACGAGCAGTACTTC | CASSLGPGGQFSYEQYF
TRBJ2-1 | TRBV6-4 | NA | many | TGTGCCAGCAGTGGGGGGGCCGACTACAATGAGCAGTTCTTC | CASSGGADYNEQFF
TRBJ2-3 | TRBV4-1 | TRBD2 | few | TGCGCCAGCAGCCAAGACACTAGCGCCGACACAGATACGCAGTATTTT | CASSQDTSADTDTQYF
TRBJ2-7 | TRBV25-1 | TRBD2 | few | TGTGCCAGCAGTGTAGCGGGAGAAAGTTCCGAGCAGTACTTC | CASSVAGESSEQYF
TRBJ2-5 | TRBV29-1 | TRBD2 | few | TGCAGCGCTTTTAGCGGGGCCCAAGAGACCCAGTACTTC | CSAFSGAQETQYF
TRBJ2-1 | TRBV4-1 | TRBD2 | few | TGCGCCAGCAGCCAACGACTAGCGGGGGCTAGTCACAATGAGCAGTTCTTC | CASSQRLAGASHNEQFF
TRBJ1-6 | TRBV7-9 | NA | few | TGTGCCAGCAGCTCTTCCACAGGGTTGGTTTCACCCCTCCACTTT | CASSSSTGLVSPLHF
TRBJ2-7 | TRBV19 | NA | NA | TGTGCCAGTAGTAGTGGACGGAACTACGAGCAGTACTTC | CASSSGRNYEQYF
TRBJ1-2 | TRBV29-1 | NA | many | TGCAGCGTCCCGGGACGGTCGGGGCTGGGCTACACCTTC | CSVPGRSGLGYTF
TRBJ1-6 | TRBV20-1 | NA | NA | TGCAGTGCTAGAGAGGCAGGTCTTCTCCCAATAGTAGGATCACCCCTCCACTTT | CSAREAGLLPIVGSPLHF
TRBJ1-2 | TRBV2 | NA | few | TGTGCCAGCCCGGCGGTCGAGGGGAACTATGGCTACACCTTC | CASPAVEGNYGYTF
TRBJ2-7 | TRBV7-9 | NA | NA | TGTGCCAGCAGCAACCGACAGGAGATTGTGGACGAGCAGTACTTC | CASSNRQEIVDEQYF
TRBJ1-1 | TRBV12-3/TRBV12-4 | NA | NA | TGTGCCAGCAGGCGGTGGGGGGACGGGGACACTGAAGCTTTCTTT | CASRRWGDGDTEAFF
TRBJ2-3 | TRBV4-1 | TRBD2 | few | TGCGCCAGCAGCCAAACCCACATAGCGGGAGGGAGCACAGATACGCAGTATTTT | CASSQTHIAGGSTDTQYF
TRBJ1-1 | TRBV4-1 | NA | NA | TGCGCCAGCAGCCCAAGAGTAGCCGGCCCGTACACTGAAGCTTTCTTT | CASSPRVAGPYTEAFF
TRBJ1-4 | TRBV5-1 | TRBD1 | few | TGCGCCAGCAGCCCGACAGGGGGCTCGGGTGAAAAACTGTTTTTT | CASSPTGGSGEKLFF
TRBJ2-7 | TRBV5-1 | TRBD2 | NA | TGCGCCAGCAGCTTAACCTCTAGCGGGGGCTACGAGCAGTACTTC | CASSLTSSGGYEQYF
TRBJ2-3 | TRBV9 | TRBD2 | few | TGTGCCAGCAGCGGAGGACTAGCGGGGGGCACAGATACGCAGTATTTT | CASSGGLAGGTDTQYF
TRBJ2-7 | TRBV27 | NA | NA | TGTGCCACCAGAGGCCTCCAAGCGGAGTTTTACGAGCAGTACTTC | CATRGLQAEFYEQYF
TRBJ2-2 | TRBV30 | NA | NA | TGTGCCTGGAGTTGGACGTTAAGCACCGGGGAGCTGTTTTTT | CAWSWTLSTGELFF
TRBJ1-2 | TRBV14 | NA | NA | TGTGCCAGCAGCCAAGCTGGAACCTACTATGGCTACACCTTC | CASSQAGTYYGYTF
TRBJ2-3 | TRBV28 | NA | few | TGTGCCAGCAGTTCGGGAAGGCTCGGCACAGATACGCAGTATTTT | CASSSGRLGTDTQYF
TRBJ1-1 | TRBV3-1 | NA | NA | TGTGCCAGCAGCCCGGAGGTGGGATTGAACACTGAAGCTTTCTTT | CASSPEVGLNTEAFF
TRBJ2-5 | TRBV20-1 | NA | few | TGCAGTGCTAGATTGGCCTCCTGGCAAGAGACCCAGTACTTC | CSARLASWQETQYF
TRBJ2-1 | TRBV12-3/TRBV12-4 | TRBD1 | many | TGTGCCAGCAGTTTAGGGACAGGGGGCAATGAGCAGTTCTTC | CASSLGTGGNEQFF
TRBJ1-4 | TRBV3-1 | NA | NA | TGTGCCAGCAGCCCTCGGAGCAGGGTGGATGAAAAACTGTTTTTT | CASSPRSRVDEKLFF
TRBJ2-1 | TRBV7-6 | NA | NA | TGTGCCAGCAGCTTAAGTGTGGAGTGGGCCTACAATGAGCAGTTCTTC | CASSLSVEWAYNEQFF